Following are 18 T cell receptor beta chains from one sample sequenced in a study of cytomegalovirus exposure and HLA in healthy donors. The PCR employed 60 Vbeta primers together with 13 Jbeta primers. Assay: immunoSEQ multiplex PCR; the TCRdb copy retains only in-frame clones and omits some. The sample has some 150,000 clones; 73% are singletons. Material for sequencing was PBMCs. These receptors were collected from a human donor in good health.

This clone has more than one count but fewer than ten. The gene calls are TRBV27 and TRBJ1-1; no clear D. Germline V CDR1 and CDR2: MNHEY, SMNVEV (reference sequence). The CDR3 has 15 residues. Trimming stripped 5 bases from V and 0 bases from J, with 13 bases between. The CDR3 loop is CASSRASYMNTEAFF. The CDR3 nucleotides are TGTGCCAGCAGTAGAGCGTCGTACATGAACACTGAAGCTTTCTTT.

The rearrangement joins TRBV5-1 to TRBJ1-2; TRBD1 aligns across 7 bases. The CDR3 is 14 residues long. V shed 0 bases, J shed 4 bases, and the junction held 3 bases outside the gene matches. CDR1 is SGHRS, CDR2 YFSETQ, per germline. For the CDR3, the DNA is TGCGCCAGCAGCTTGGAGGGACAGCTCTATGGCTACACCTTC. Translated, it gives CASSLEGQLYGYTF.

This clone was recorded once. V is TRBV2 and J is TRBJ2-7; D not certain. Germline-derived CDR1 and CDR2 are SNHLY and FYNNEI. V gave up 2 bases and J gave up 0 bases, with 5 bases separating them. The CDR3 is 13 residues long. DNA for the CDR3: TGTGCCAGCAGTGAAAATCACTCCTACGAGCAGTACTTC. Translation gives CASSENHSYEQYF.

J is TRBJ2-7 and V is TRBV5-1, with a tentative D call TRBD1 (5 bases). The CDR3 extends over 15 amino acids. Germline-derived CDR1 and CDR2 are SGHRS and YFSETQ. V was pared by 4 bases and J by 7 bases, with 21 bases between. CDR3 loop: CASSIGDIGVREQYF. CDR3 nucleotides: TGCGCCAGCAGCATAGGCGACATAGGGGTGAGAGAGCAGTACTTC.

V and J are TRBV14 and TRBJ2-3; possibly TRBD1 for D (6 bases). CDR1 and CDR2 from the germline V gene are SGHDN and FVKESK. V shed 0 bases and J shed 3 bases, with 22 bases lying between them. The CDR3 has 19 amino acids. CDR3 amino acids: CASSQDYFEWGQRTDTQYF. CDR3 DNA: TGTGCCAGCAGCCAAGATTATTTTGAATGGGGGCAGCGGACAGATACGCAGTATTTT. Full variable domain (missing parts from reference TRBV14 and TRBJ2-3): EAGVTQFPSHSVIEKGQTVTLRCDPISGHDNLYWYRRVMGKEIKFLLHFVKESKQDESGMPNNRFLAERTGGTYSTLKVQPAELEDSGVYFCASSQDYFEWGQRTDTQYFGPGTRLTVL.

The chain recombines TRBV15 with TRBJ2-5; 11 bases fit TRBD2. With 3 bases clipped from V and 3 bases from J, the junction kept 6 bases outside the gene matches. The length of the CDR3 is 16 residues. CDR1 is LNHNV, CDR2 YYDKDF, per germline (reference sequence). The CDR3 DNA reads as TGTGCCACCAGCAGGGCTAGGGGACTAGCGGAAGAGACCCAGTACTTC. It is translated as CATSRARGLAEETQYF. The full variable domain, in which reference TRBV15 and TRBJ2-5 provide the parts outside the CDR3, is DAMVIQNPRYQVTQFGKPVTLSCSQTLNHNVMYWYQQKSSQAPKLLFHYYDKDFNNEADTPDNFQSRRPNTSFCFLDIRSPGLGDTAMYLCATSRARGLAEETQYFGPGTRLLVL.

CDR3 amino acids: CAISVTGGTINEQFF. The CDR3 DNA is TGTGCCATCAGTGTCACAGGGGGGACCATCAATGAGCAGTTCTTC. This chain connects TRBV10-3 to TRBJ2-1, with 8 bases fitting TRBD1. CDR1 is ENHRY, CDR2 SYGVKD, per germline. Trimming cost V 4 bases and J 6 bases; bases outside gene matches: 8. The CDR3 is 15 amino acids.

This rearrangement joins TRBV4-1 to TRBJ2-1; 12 nucleotides match TRBD2. The CDR3 contains 17 residues. V shed 4 bases and J 7 bases; nucleotides not matched to a gene: 11. Per germline, CDR1 MGHRA and CDR2 YSYEKL. The CDR3 loop is CASSPRRASGRGNEQFF. The CDR3 coding sequence is TGCGCCAGCAGCCCCCGTAGGGCTAGCGGGAGGGGGAATGAGCAGTTCTTC.

Turning to this clone: Other DNA sequences in this specimen translate into the identical CDR3. The CDR3 region is CASSVGGREQFF. For the CDR3, the DNA is TGTGCCAGCAGCGTTGGGGGCCGGGAGCAGTTCTTC. The chain recombines TRBV9 with TRBJ2-1, with a possible D match to TRBD1 (6 bases). The CDR3 totals 12 residues. V lost 2 bases to trimming and J lost 10 bases, with 10 bases between them. Germline lookup yields CDR1 SGDLS and CDR2 YYNGEE.

J is TRBJ1-2 and V is TRBV9, with 7 bases lining up with TRBD1. Trimming cost V 0 bases and J 4 bases; bases outside gene matches: 9. Germline CDR1 SGDLS, CDR2 YYNGEE. The CDR3 is 16 amino acids. The DNA for the CDR3 is TGTGCCAGCAGCGTAGCCGGCCAGGACAGGATCTATGGCTACACCTTC. Its translation: CASSVAGQDRIYGYTF.

The CDR3 bases are TGTGCCAGCAGCCAACTGACAGGGCTAAGTGAAAAACTGTTTTTT. Amino acid sequence: CASSQLTGLSEKLFF. V and J are TRBV7-9 and TRBJ1-4; 7 nucleotides match TRBD1. V shed 5 bases and J 7 bases; nucleotides not matched to a gene: 10. The CDR3 spans 15 residues. CDR1 and CDR2 from the germline V gene are SEHNR and FQNEAQ (reference sequence).

This clone came up once. The CDR3 spells CSARVSDGEFF. The DNA for the CDR3 is TGCAGTGCTAGAGTGTCGGACGGGGAGTTCTTC. This chain uses TRBV20-1 with TRBJ2-1; D may be TRBD2 (5 bases). CDR1 is DFQATT and CDR2 is SNEGSKA in the germline V gene (reference sequence). CDR3 size: 11 residues. Trimming left V 1 base short and J 14 bases short, with 12 bases between.

Of note for this clone: The junction departs from germline at one end; a sequencing error may be responsible. V is TRBV5-1 and J is TRBJ1-1, with D possibly matching TRBD1 (5 bases). Looked up from germline, CDR1 is SGHRS and CDR2 is YFSETQ. The CDR3 contains 15 residues. The CDR3 DNA is TGCGCCAGCAGCCTGGGTGGGGGGAGGAACACTGAAACTTTCTTT. Its translation: CASSLGGGRNTETFF.

The chain joins TRBV19 to TRBJ1-2; tentatively, D is TRBD1 (5 bases). The CDR3 runs to 14 residues. The ends were cut back, 8 bases at V and 4 bases at J, with 17 bases in the middle. Germline V lookup: CDR1 LNHDA, CDR2 SQIVND (reference sequence). The CDR3: CASSGDVLSYGYTF. The CDR3 DNA reads as TGTGCCAGTTCGGGGGACGTATTATCCTATGGCTACACCTTC.

The chain recombines TRBV27 with TRBJ1-2; unclear D gene. Germline V gives CDR1 MNHEY, CDR2 SMNVEV (reference sequence). Trimming cost V 8 bases and J 7 bases, with 14 bases left between them. The CDR3 length is 12 residues. CDR3 DNA sequence: TGTGCCAGCCGGGCCCCTAGCGGTGGCTACACCTTC. This sequence encodes CASRAPSGGYTF.

This clone was recorded a few times. The V gene is TRBV10-3, the J gene TRBJ2-2, with D maybe TRBD2 (6 bases). Between the trimmed V and J ends, which lost 6 bases and 1 base, there was a span of 9 bases. Looked up from germline, CDR1 is ENHRY and CDR2 is SYGVKD. This CDR3 has 14 residues. CDR3 region: CAIRGTLNTGELFF. CDR3 DNA: TGTGCCATCAGAGGGACTCTGAACACCGGGGAGCTGTTTTTT.

The chain combines TRBV7-9 with TRBJ1-5; D ambiguous. The CDR3 loop spans 16 amino acids. CDR1 and CDR2 (germline): SEHNR, FQNEAQ (reference sequence). The germline V and J ends were trimmed by 1 base and 2 bases, with 12 bases remaining between them. Written as DNA, the CDR3 is TGTGCCAGCAGCTTAGTTTCCGGGGAACGCAATCAGCCCCAGCATTTT. Translation gives CASSLVSGERNQPQHF.

The chain joins TRBV9 to TRBJ2-3, with 8 bases fitting TRBD2. The J segment lost 4 bases and the V segment lost 4 bases, leaving 5 bases of the junction unmatched. The CDR3 loop spans 14 amino acids. The germline gives CDR1 SGDLS, CDR2 YYNGEE. The CDR3 DNA follows: TGTGCCAGCAGCCTCAGGACTAGCTCAGATACGCAGTATTTT. Its translation is CASSLRTSSDTQYF.